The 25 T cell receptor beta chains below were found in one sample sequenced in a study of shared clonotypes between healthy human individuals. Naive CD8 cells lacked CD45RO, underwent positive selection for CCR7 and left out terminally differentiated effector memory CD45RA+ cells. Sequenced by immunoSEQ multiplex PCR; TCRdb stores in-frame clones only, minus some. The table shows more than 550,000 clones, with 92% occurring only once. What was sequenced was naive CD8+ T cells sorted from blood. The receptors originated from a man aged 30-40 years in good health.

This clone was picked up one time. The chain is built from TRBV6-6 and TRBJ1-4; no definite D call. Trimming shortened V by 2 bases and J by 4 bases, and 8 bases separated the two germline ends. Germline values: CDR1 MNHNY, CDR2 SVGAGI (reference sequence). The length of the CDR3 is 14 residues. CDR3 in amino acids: CASSYSQDNEKLFF. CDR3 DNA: TGTGCCAGCAGTTACAGTCAGGATAATGAAAAACTGTTTTTT.

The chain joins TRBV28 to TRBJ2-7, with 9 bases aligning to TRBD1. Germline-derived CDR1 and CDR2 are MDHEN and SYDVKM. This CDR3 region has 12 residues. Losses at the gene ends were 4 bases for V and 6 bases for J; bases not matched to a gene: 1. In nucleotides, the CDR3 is TGTGCCAGCAGTTACAGGGGGCTCGAGCAGTACTTC. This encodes CASSYRGLEQYF. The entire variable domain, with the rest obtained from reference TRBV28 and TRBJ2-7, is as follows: DVKVTQSSRYLVKRTGEKVFLECVQDMDHENMFWYRQDPGLGLRLIYFSYDVKMKEKGDIPEGYSVSREKKERFSLILESASTNQTSMYLCASSYRGLEQYFGPGTRLTVT.

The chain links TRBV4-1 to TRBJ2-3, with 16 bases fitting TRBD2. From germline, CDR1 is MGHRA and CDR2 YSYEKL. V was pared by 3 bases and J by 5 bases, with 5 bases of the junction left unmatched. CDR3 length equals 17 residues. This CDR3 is CASSQGTSGRAEDTQYF. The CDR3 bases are TGCGCCAGCAGCCAGGGGACTAGCGGGAGGGCAGAAGATACGCAGTATTTT.

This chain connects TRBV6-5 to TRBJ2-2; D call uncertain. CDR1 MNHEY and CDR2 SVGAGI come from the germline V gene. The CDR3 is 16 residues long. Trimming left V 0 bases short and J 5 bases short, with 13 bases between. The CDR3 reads CASSYSPSPATGELFF. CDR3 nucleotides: TGTGCCAGCAGTTACTCCCCATCGCCGGCAACCGGGGAGCTGTTTTTT.

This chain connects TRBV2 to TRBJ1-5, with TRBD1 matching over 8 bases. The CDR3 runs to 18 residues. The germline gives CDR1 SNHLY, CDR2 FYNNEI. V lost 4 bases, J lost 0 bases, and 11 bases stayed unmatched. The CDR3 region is CASSVDRVIGDSNQPQHF. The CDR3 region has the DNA TGTGCCAGCAGTGTGGACAGGGTAATAGGGGATAGCAATCAGCCCCAGCATTTT.

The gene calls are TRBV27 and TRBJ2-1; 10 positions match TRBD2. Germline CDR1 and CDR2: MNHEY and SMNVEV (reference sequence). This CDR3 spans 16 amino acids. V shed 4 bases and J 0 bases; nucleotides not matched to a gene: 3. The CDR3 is CASSSASGSSYNEQFF. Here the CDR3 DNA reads TGTGCCAGCAGTTCCGCTAGCGGGAGCTCCTACAATGAGCAGTTCTTC.

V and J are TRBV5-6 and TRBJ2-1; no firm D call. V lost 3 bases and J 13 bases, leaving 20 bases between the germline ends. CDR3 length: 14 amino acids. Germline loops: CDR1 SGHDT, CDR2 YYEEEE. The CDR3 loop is CASSSETNHDPQFF. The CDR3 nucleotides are TGTGCCAGCAGCTCCGAGACGAATCACGATCCCCAGTTCTTC.

CDR3 protein: CASSPGPHEQYF. The CDR3 DNA sequence: TGTGCCAGCAGCCCCGGCCCCCACGAGCAGTACTTC. The chain uses TRBV13 and TRBJ2-7; D uncertain. V was clipped by 5 bases and J by 5 bases, with 10 bases between them. CDR3 length: 12 amino acids. Germline lookup yields CDR1 PRHDT and CDR2 FYEKMQ (reference sequence).

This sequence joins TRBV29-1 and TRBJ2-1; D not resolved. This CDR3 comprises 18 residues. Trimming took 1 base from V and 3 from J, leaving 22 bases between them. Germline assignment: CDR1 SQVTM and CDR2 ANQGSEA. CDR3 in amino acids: CSVEGIPALGIDYNEQFF. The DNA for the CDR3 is TGCAGCGTTGAAGGGATCCCCGCATTGGGTATCGACTACAATGAGCAGTTCTTC.

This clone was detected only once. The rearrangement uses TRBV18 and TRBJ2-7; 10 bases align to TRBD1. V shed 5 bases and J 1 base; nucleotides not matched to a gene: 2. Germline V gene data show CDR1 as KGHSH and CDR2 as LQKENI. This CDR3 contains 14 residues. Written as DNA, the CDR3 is TGTGCCAGCTCAACGGGACAGGGGTCCTACGAGCAGTACTTC. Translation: CASSTGQGSYEQYF.

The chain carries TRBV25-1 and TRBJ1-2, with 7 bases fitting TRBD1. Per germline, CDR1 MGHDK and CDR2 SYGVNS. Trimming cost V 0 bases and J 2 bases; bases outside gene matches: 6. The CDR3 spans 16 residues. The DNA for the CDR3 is TGTGCCAGCAGTGAATACACAGGGGACCGAAACTATGGCTACACCTTC. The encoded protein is CASSEYTGDRNYGYTF.

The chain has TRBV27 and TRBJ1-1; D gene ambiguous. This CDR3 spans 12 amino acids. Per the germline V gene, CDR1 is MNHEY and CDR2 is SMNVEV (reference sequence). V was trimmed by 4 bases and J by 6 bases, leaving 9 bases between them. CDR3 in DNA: TGTGCCAGCAGTTCGAGATCGTCTGAAGCTTTCTTT. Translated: CASSSRSSEAFF.

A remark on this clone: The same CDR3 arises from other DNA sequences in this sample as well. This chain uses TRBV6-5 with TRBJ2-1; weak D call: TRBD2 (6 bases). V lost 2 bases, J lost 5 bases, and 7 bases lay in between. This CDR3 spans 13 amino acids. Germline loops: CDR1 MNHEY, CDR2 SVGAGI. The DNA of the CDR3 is TGTGCCAGCAGTTACGGCGGGAACAATGAGCAGTTCTTC. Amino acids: CASSYGGNNEQFF.

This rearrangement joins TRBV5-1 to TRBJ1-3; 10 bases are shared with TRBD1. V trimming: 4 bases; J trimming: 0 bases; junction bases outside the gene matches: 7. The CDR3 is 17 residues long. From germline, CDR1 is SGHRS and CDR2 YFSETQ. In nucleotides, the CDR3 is TGCGCCAGCAGCCCAAGAGGGACAGGGGACTCTGGAAACACCATATATTTT. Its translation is CASSPRGTGDSGNTIYF.

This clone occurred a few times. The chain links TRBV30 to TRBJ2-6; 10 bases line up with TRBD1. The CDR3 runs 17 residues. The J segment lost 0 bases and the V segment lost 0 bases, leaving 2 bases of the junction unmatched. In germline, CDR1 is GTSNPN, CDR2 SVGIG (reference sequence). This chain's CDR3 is CAWSVRTGGSGANVLTF. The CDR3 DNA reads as TGTGCCTGGAGTGTACGGACAGGGGGCTCTGGGGCCAACGTCCTGACTTTC.

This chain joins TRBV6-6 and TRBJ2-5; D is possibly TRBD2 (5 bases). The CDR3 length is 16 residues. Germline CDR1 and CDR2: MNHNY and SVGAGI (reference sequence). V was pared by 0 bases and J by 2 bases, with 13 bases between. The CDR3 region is CASSYSVEAEQETQYF. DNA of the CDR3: TGTGCCAGCAGTTACTCGGTGGAGGCGGAACAAGAGACCCAGTACTTC.

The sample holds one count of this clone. This chain's CDR3 is CASSLLVWSSGESRRSYNEQFF. The CDR3 nucleotides read TGTGCCAGCAGTTTATTAGTCTGGAGTAGCGGGGAAAGCCGTAGGTCCTACAATGAGCAGTTCTTC. The rearrangement uses TRBV27 and TRBJ2-1, with 8 bases aligning to TRBD2. J was trimmed by 1 base and V by 1 base; bases with no gene match: 21. The germline V gene encodes CDR1 MNHEY and CDR2 SMNVEV (reference sequence). The CDR3 runs 22 residues.

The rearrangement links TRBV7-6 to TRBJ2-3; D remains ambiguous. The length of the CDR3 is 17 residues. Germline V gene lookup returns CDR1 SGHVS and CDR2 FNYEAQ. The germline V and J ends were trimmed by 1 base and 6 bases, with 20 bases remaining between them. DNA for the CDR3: TGTGCCAGCAGCTTAGGCCCTAATCGGTTGGTCCCGGATACGCAGTATTTT. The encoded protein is CASSLGPNRLVPDTQYF.

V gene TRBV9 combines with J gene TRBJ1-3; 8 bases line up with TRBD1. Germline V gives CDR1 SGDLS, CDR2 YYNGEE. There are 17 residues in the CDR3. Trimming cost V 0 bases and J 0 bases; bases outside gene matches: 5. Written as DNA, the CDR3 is TGTGCCAGCAGCGTAGCCAAAGACAGGGGCTCTGGAAACACCATATATTTT. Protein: CASSVAKDRGSGNTIYF.

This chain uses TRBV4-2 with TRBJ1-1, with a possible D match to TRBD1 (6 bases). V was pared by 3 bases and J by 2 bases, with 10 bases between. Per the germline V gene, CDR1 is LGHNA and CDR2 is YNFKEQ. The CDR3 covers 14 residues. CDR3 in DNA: TGTGCCAGCAGCCAGTTACAGGGTAACACTGAAGCTTTCTTT. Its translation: CASSQLQGNTEAFF.

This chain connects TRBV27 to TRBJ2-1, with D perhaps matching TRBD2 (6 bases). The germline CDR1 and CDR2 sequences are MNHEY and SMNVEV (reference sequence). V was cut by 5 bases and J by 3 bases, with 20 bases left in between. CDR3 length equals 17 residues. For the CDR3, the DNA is TGTGCCAGCAGTCCTGATGGGACTGATTTGGGCTACAATGAGCAGTTCTTC. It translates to CASSPDGTDLGYNEQFF.

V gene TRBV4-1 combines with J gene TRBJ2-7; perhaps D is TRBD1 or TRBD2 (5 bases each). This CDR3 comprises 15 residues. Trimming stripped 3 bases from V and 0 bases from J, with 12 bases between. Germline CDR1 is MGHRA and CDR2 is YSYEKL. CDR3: CASSQAGTLSYEQYF. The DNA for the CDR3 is TGCGCCAGCAGCCAGGCAGGGACCCTCTCCTACGAGCAGTACTTC.

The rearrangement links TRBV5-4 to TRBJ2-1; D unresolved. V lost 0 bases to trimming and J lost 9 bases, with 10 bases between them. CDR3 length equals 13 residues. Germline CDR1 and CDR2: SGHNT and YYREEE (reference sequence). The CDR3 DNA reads TGTGCCAGCAGCTTGGCTTCCAACCCTGAGCAGTTCTTC. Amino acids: CASSLASNPEQFF.

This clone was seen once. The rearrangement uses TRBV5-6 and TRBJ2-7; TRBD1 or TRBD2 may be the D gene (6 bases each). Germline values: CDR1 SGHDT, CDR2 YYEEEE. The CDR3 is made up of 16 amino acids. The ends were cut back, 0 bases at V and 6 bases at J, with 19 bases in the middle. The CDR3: CASSLGRGQKGLEQYF. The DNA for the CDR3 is TGTGCCAGCAGCTTGGGACGCGGACAGAAGGGACTCGAGCAGTACTTC.

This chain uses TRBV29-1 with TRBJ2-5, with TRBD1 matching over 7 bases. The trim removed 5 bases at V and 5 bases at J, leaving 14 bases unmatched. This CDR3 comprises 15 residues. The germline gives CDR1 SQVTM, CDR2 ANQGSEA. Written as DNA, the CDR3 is TGCAGCGTTAACGACAGGGTTGGTCACAAGGAGACCCAGTACTTC. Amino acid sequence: CSVNDRVGHKETQYF.